The 14 T cell receptor beta chains reported below all come from one sample, sequenced in a study of human T cells and chemical hapten exposure listed by TCRdb under 2021. Per the publication, the time point label means: healthy volunteer bleed at 6 weeks. Total RNA was extracted from unfractionated whole blood that had been collected in Tempus Blood RNA tubes. The method was RACE. The sequencer was a NextSeq 500. The public reads were run again by TCRdb, first through fastp at Q25 and then through MiXCR, and only productive beta chains were kept. One record per CDR3 amino acid sequence lists the most common genes and DNA. This sample holds 60,000 to 90,000 distinct CDR3 sequences; around 9.3% were observed only once. The biggest ten clones account for 1.7% of the sample. The sequencing sample was made of whole blood. Source of these receptors: a female donor in good health. Some clones in this sample may be carry-over from other donors' samples.

CDR3 protein: CASSVIGRYDSPLHF. Here the CDR3 DNA reads TGTGCCAGCAGCGTGATCGGGAGGTACGATTCACCCCTCCACTTT. The V call is TRBV9, the J call TRBJ1-6, with no clear D. The CDR3 totals 15 residues. Deletions cut 2 bases from V and 8 bases from J, with 14 bases between. Germline V gene sequence: CDR1 SGDLS, CDR2 YYNGEE. The full variable domain, with the rest looked up from reference TRBV9 and TRBJ1-6, is DSGVTQTPKHLITATGQRVTLRCSPRSGDLSVYWYQQSLDQGLQFLIQYYNGEERAKGNILERFSAQQFPDLHSELNLSSLELGDSALYFCASSVIGRYDSPLHFGNGTRLTVT.

This clonotype was seen a handful of times. The chain is built from TRBV12-3 or TRBV12-4 and TRBJ1-1, with D perhaps TRBD1 (6 bases). The V end lost 7 bases, the J end lost 1 base, and 10 bases lay between the germline ends. The CDR3 spans 13 residues. The CDR3 loop is CASTLTGNTEAFF. In DNA form, the CDR3 reads TGTGCCAGCACCCTGACAGGGAACACTGAAGCTTTCTTT.

The rearrangement uses TRBV18 and TRBJ2-7; TRBD2 matches 7 bases. With V trimmed by 0 bases and J by 0 bases, 8 bases remained unmatched. This CDR3 has 17 amino acids. Looked up from germline, CDR1 is KGHSH and CDR2 is LQKENI. In DNA, the CDR3 is TGTGCCAGCTCACCACCGCCCGGCGGGGGAGCCTCCTACGAGCAGTACTTC. This gives the protein CASSPPPGGGASYEQYF.

A few counts support this clonotype. The chain joins TRBV18 to TRBJ1-1; 7 bases match TRBD1. V trimming: 2 bases; J trimming: 0 bases; junction bases outside the gene matches: 6. Germline V gene lookup returns CDR1 KGHSH and CDR2 LQKENI. This CDR3 has 16 amino acids. The CDR3 reads CASSPTRTGLNTEAFF. CDR3 DNA: TGTGCCAGCTCACCAACCAGGACAGGACTGAACACTGAAGCTTTCTTT.

This clonotype has at least ten counts. V usage is TRBV12-3 or TRBV12-4 and J usage is TRBJ2-7; the D gene is possibly TRBD2 (6 bases). CDR3 length: 15 residues. Trimming took off 5 bases at V and 3 bases at J, with 17 bases between the two ends. DNA of the CDR3: TGTGCCAGCAGTCCATCCGGGGGTTTAAGCTACGAGCAGTACTTC. The encoded protein is CASSPSGGLSYEQYF.

This clonotype turned up a few times. A much more abundant neighbour one base away suggests this may be a read error. V usage is TRBV18 and J usage is TRBJ2-7, with D perhaps TRBD2 (5 bases). Trimming left V 0 bases short and J 4 bases short, with 16 bases between. The CDR3 totals 16 residues. Looked up from germline, CDR1 is KGHSH and CDR2 is LQKENI. CDR3 DNA: TGTGCCAGCTCACCACCGTCGGTAGGGTGCGGGTACGAGCAGTACTTC. Its translation: CASSPPSVGCGYEQYF.

The chain couples TRBV14 to TRBJ2-1; 8 bases agree with TRBD1. The length of the CDR3 is 16 residues. The J segment lost 8 bases and the V segment lost 4 bases, leaving 13 bases of the junction unmatched. The germline CDR1 and CDR2 sequences are SGHDN and FVKESK. The CDR3 here is CASSPLGGQGIDEQFF. The CDR3 coding sequence is TGTGCCAGCAGCCCTTTGGGTGGACAGGGAATTGATGAGCAGTTCTTC. The complete variable domain, with remaining parts taken from reference TRBV14 and TRBJ2-1, reads EAGVTQFPSHSVIEKGQTVTLRCDPISGHDNLYWYRRVMGKEIKFLLHFVKESKQDESGMPNNRFLAERTGGTYSTLKVQPAELEDSGVYFCASSPLGGQGIDEQFFGPGTRLTVL.

This clonotype occurred a few times. A much larger clonotype is one base distant, so this may be a read error. The rearrangement joins TRBV11-1 to TRBJ2-3, with TRBD2 matching 12 bases. The trim removed 6 bases at V and 1 base at J, leaving 2 bases unmatched. Per the germline V gene, CDR1 is SGHAT and CDR2 is FQDESV (reference sequence). This CDR3 spans 15 amino acids. This CDR3 reads CASRRTSGGTDTQYF. DNA of the CDR3: TGTGCCAGCAGGAGGACTAGCGGGGGCACAGATACGCAGTATTTT.

This clonotype appeared a few times. V is TRBV20-1 and J is TRBJ1-3; possibly TRBD1 for D (5 bases). V lost 0 bases to trimming and J lost 0 bases, with 9 bases between them. Germline V gene sequence: CDR1 DFQATT, CDR2 SNEGSKA (reference sequence). The CDR3 is made up of 15 amino acids. CDR3 sequence reads: CSAREFGASGNTIYF. Written as DNA, the CDR3 is TGCAGTGCTAGAGAATTTGGGGCCTCTGGAAACACCATATATTTT.

The chain joins TRBV29-1 to TRBJ1-1; TRBD1 matches at 8 bases. The CDR3 spans 16 residues. Germline CDR1 SQVTM, CDR2 ANQGSEA. Written as DNA, the CDR3 is TGCAGTCATGGGGCGGGGGACAGGCCAATGAACACTGAAGCTTTCTTT. Encoded protein: CSHGAGDRPMNTEAFF.

Only a few counts were recorded for this clonotype. The genes are TRBV15 and TRBJ2-7; D is perhaps TRBD2 (6 bases). The CDR3 is 16 residues long. CDR1 is LNHNV, CDR2 YYDKDF, per germline (reference sequence). Trimming removed 4 bases from V and 1 base from J, with 17 bases in between. The CDR3 sequence: CATSTPPGGGSYEQYF. The CDR3 DNA sequence: TGTGCCACCAGCACCCCTCCTGGAGGAGGGTCCTACGAGCAGTACTTC.

CDR3 in amino acids: CASSLLRGHGYTF. CDR3 coding DNA: TGTGCCAGCAGTTTACTACGGGGACATGGCTACACCTTC. The chain links TRBV27 to TRBJ1-2, with a possible D match to TRBD1 (5 bases). Trimming removed 2 bases at V and 6 bases at J, with 10 bases between. CDR3 length equals 13 residues. Looked up from germline, CDR1 is MNHEY and CDR2 is SMNVEV (reference sequence).

In this sample, this clonotype turned up a few times. The V call is TRBV12-3 or TRBV12-4, the J call TRBJ1-2; D unclear. The CDR3 sequence is 13 residues long. V shed 2 bases and J shed 1 base, with 5 bases lying between them. The CDR3, as DNA: TGTGCCAGCAGTTTACCGTTTAACTATGGCTACACCTTC. As protein: CASSLPFNYGYTF.

This clonotype occurred many times. The CDR3 here is CSARSDPNTEAFF. CDR3 nucleotide sequence: TGCAGTGCTAGAAGTGACCCGAACACTGAAGCTTTCTTT. This chain uses TRBV20-1 with TRBJ1-1, with D unresolved. Germline-derived CDR1 and CDR2 are DFQATT and SNEGSKA (reference sequence). This CDR3 is built from 13 residues. V was pared by 2 bases and J by 1 base, with 8 bases between.